A selection of T cell receptor beta chains follows, all from one sample in a study of blood T cell repertoires in COVID-19. Repertoires were generated with immunoSEQ multiplex PCR, while TCRdb's copy carries only in-frame clones and drops some. The sample records 29,000 or so clones, approximately 90% being singletons. The sequenced sample consisted of peripheral blood. The receptors stem from a man between 60 and 75 years old with acute or convalescent COVID-19. Each CDR3 is given with its conserved first and last residue. Each record gives: J gene, D gene, CDR3 length, V gene, CDR3 protein. D genes are given only for firm matches.

>TRBJ1-5|TRBD1|16|TRBV6-1
CASSVSQGISNQPQHF
>TRBJ1-2|TRBD1|13|TRBV18
CASSPGQNYGYTF
>TRBJ1-1|NA|13|TRBV7-9
CASSLGPQAEAFF
>TRBJ2-1|NA|12|TRBV20-1
CSASSGGDEQFF
>TRBJ2-1|TRBD2|17|TRBV5-1
CASSLGSGRGTYNEQFF
>TRBJ1-2|TRBD1|13|TRBV5-8
CASSLGDRVGYTF
>TRBJ2-1|TRBD2|15|TRBV5-1
CASSKLAGVANEQFF
>TRBJ2-6|TRBD1|17|TRBV3-1/TRBV3-2
CARSPGQGGGGANVLTF
>TRBJ2-3|TRBD2|15|TRBV30
CAWRSGLAGTDTQYF
>TRBJ1-1|NA|14|TRBV9
CASSVKQGNTEAFF
>TRBJ1-2|NA|13|TRBV6-6
CASSYRDNYGYTF
>TRBJ2-7|TRBD1|13|TRBV6-6
CARLQGRSYEQYF
>TRBJ2-7|NA|11|TRBV2
CASSYRYEQYF
>TRBJ1-3|NA|11|TRBV7-9
CASSLTDTIYF
>TRBJ1-2|TRBD1|13|TRBV30
CATMTGGDYGYTF
>TRBJ2-5|TRBD1|15|TRBV9
CASSPDRGGRETQYF
>TRBJ2-5|TRBD2|11|TRBV10-3
CAIGREETQYF
>TRBJ1-2|NA|12|TRBV2
CASSDDRPGYTF
>TRBJ1-5|NA|16|TRBV18
CASSPLGGLSNQPQHF
>TRBJ2-1|NA|17|TRBV27
CASSLRGGQRPYNEQFF
>TRBJ1-5|NA|18|TRBV18
CASSPPGQGHYSNQPQHF
>TRBJ2-1|TRBD2|17|TRBV7-6
CASSISGTSGGYNEQFF
>TRBJ1-5|NA|14|TRBV27
CASNTGGVNQPQHF
>TRBJ2-7|TRBD2|17|TRBV5-8
CASSGYGGGRAAYEQYF
>TRBJ1-4|TRBD1|13|TRBV7-2
CASSSGQGRKLFF
>TRBJ2-7|NA|14|TRBV11-1
CASSLTSFSYEQYF
>TRBJ2-7|TRBD1|15|TRBV30
CAWGPGQGIPYEQYF
>TRBJ1-2|NA|17|TRBV5-1
CASSLALSLTVNYGYTF
>TRBJ1-1|NA|14|TRBV5-5
CASSFGGLDTEAFF
>TRBJ2-3|NA|15|TRBV6-5
CASRNYRVGTDTQYF
>TRBJ1-1|TRBD1|14|TRBV30
CAWRIGRTGGSAFF
>TRBJ1-2|NA|15|TRBV4-2
CASSQAGGSNYGYTF
>TRBJ2-2|TRBD1|14|TRBV15
CAMTDQGAIGELFF
>TRBJ2-2|NA|14|TRBV5-1
CASTGGGYTGELFF
>TRBJ1-1|NA|12|TRBV27
CASSLPGSEAFF
>TRBJ1-1|TRBD1|13|TRBV25-1
CASSLQGAGEAFF
>TRBJ2-7|NA|12|TRBV10-3
CAISERENEQYF
>TRBJ2-3|NA|16|TRBV7-9
CASSEPGQSSTDTQYF
>TRBJ1-1|TRBD1|13|TRBV7-9
CASRAQGHTEAFF
>TRBJ2-6|NA|15|TRBV28
CAESKGNAGANVLTF
>TRBJ2-4|NA|14|TRBV7-8
CASSLTGWEGIQYF
>TRBJ2-5|NA|13|TRBV18
CASSPQRGETQYF
>TRBJ2-1|TRBD2|15|TRBV6-5
CASSHPAGGYNEQFF
>TRBJ2-7|TRBD2|15|TRBV5-5
CASSPMEREAYEQYF
>TRBJ1-3|TRBD1|15|TRBV6-5
CASSSTGGPGNTIYF
>TRBJ1-2|TRBD1|14|TRBV6-1
CASSEGTGLYGYTF
>TRBJ2-4|TRBD2|13|TRBV3-1/TRBV3-2
CASSQERERGQYF
>TRBJ2-1|TRBD1|14|TRBV6-4
CASSEGQPNNEQFF
>TRBJ1-5|TRBD1|14|TRBV30
CAWSVAGGNQPQHF
>TRBJ2-5|NA|13|TRBV19
CASSIERRETQYF